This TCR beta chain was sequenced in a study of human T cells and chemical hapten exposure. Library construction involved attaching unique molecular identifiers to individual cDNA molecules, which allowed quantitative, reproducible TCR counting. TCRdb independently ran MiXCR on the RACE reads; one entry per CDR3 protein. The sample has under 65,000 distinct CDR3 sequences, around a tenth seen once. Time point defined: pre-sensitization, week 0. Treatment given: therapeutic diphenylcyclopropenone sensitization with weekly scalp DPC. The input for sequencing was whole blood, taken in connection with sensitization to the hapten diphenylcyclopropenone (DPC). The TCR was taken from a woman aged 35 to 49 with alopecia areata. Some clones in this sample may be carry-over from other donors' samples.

The CDR3 loop reads CASSFRTGGLYEQYF. CDR3 nucleotide sequence: TGTGCCAGCAGTTTCAGGACAGGGGGACTTTACGAGCAGTACTTC. This rearrangement joins TRBV5-5 to TRBJ2-7; 10 nucleotides align to TRBD1. The CDR3 is 15 amino acids. V shed 5 bases, J shed 4 bases, and the junction held 9 bases outside the gene matches. The germline CDR1 and CDR2 sequences are SGHKS and YYEKEE (reference sequence).